These 18 T cell receptor beta chains came from one sample sequenced in a study of OX40 agonist ivuxolimab in advanced cancers. Generated by immunoSEQ multiplex PCR, the TCRdb table keeps only in-frame clones and is missing some. The sample includes roughly 48,000 clones, about 90% seen only once; the top ten take under 55%. The sequencing here drew on CD4+ or CD8+ T cells sorted from blood, taken in a trial of the OX40 agonist ivuxolimab. All receptors derive from an adult with an advanced solid tumor such as melanoma, head and neck, liver or kidney cancer.

The chain has TRBV4-1 and TRBJ2-7; 10 nucleotides match TRBD1. Trimming at V came to 1 base and at J to 4 bases, leaving 1 base not matched to a gene. The CDR3 totals 14 residues. Germline CDR1 is MGHRA and CDR2 is YSYEKL. The CDR3 sequence: CASSQGDRGYEQYF. The CDR3 bases are TGCGCCAGCAGCCAAGGGGACAGGGGTTACGAGCAGTACTTC.

The chain employs TRBV30 and TRBJ2-1, with a possible D match to TRBD1 (5 bases). The V end was cut by 0 bases, the J end by 1 base, with 10 bases between. This CDR3 comprises 15 residues. CDR1 is GTSNPN and CDR2 is SVGIG in the germline V gene (reference sequence). In DNA form, the CDR3 reads TGTGCCTGGAGTGTTCCCAGGACATCCTACAATGAGCAGTTCTTC. Protein sequence: CAWSVPRTSYNEQFF.

The chain has TRBV7-2 and TRBJ2-2; TRBD2 aligns across 12 bases. This CDR3 contains 15 residues. CDR1 SGHTA and CDR2 FQGNSA come from the germline V gene. The junction had 5 bases not matched to a gene; V was cut back by 8 bases and J by 4 bases. The CDR3 region is CASRLAGDATGELFF. CDR3 sequence (DNA): TGTGCCAGCCGACTAGCGGGGGACGCCACCGGGGAGCTGTTTTTT.

The chain uses TRBV10-3 and TRBJ2-1; TRBD1 is a possible D gene (5 bases). Germline CDR1 ENHRY, CDR2 SYGVKD. V lost 7 bases and J 16 bases, leaving 17 bases between the germline ends. The CDR3 loop spans 11 amino acids. The CDR3 is CAINRFEGFFF. As DNA, the CDR3 is TGTGCCATCAACAGGTTCGAAGGCTTCTTCTTC.

This chain connects TRBV4-3 to TRBJ2-3; D may be TRBD2 (6 bases). The CDR3 totals 17 residues. The germline CDR1 and CDR2 sequences are LGHNA and YSLEER. V lost 3 bases to trimming and J lost 0 bases, with 16 bases between them. In DNA form, the CDR3 reads TGCGCCAGCAGCCATTATTGGGGGGACTTCAGCACAGATACGCAGTATTTT. Translating gives CASSHYWGDFSTDTQYF.

The rearrangement links TRBV5-6 to TRBJ1-5; D is unclear. There are 12 residues in the CDR3. The V end was cut by 7 bases, the J end by 4 bases, with 9 bases between. The germline gives CDR1 SGHDT, CDR2 YYEEEE. CDR3 sequence: CASATENQPQHF. CDR3 DNA sequence: TGTGCCAGCGCGACGGAGAATCAGCCCCAGCATTTT.

The V gene is TRBV6-5, the J gene TRBJ1-2, with TRBD1 matching over 12 bases. The trim removed 0 bases at V and 5 bases at J, leaving 4 bases unmatched. Per germline, CDR1 MNHEY and CDR2 SVGAGI. The CDR3 loop spans 16 amino acids. The CDR3 loop is CASSYSGTGGVYGYTF. CDR3 DNA sequence: TGTGCCAGCAGTTACTCGGGGACAGGGGGCGTGTATGGCTACACCTTC.

This clone showed up just once. The genes are TRBV13 and TRBJ2-7, with a tentative D call TRBD1 (6 bases). The CDR3 runs 16 residues. The germline V gene encodes CDR1 PRHDT and CDR2 FYEKMQ (reference sequence). V was trimmed by 5 bases and J by 2 bases, leaving 19 bases between them. This CDR3 reads CASSRLGQQNPYEQYF. CDR3 in DNA: TGTGCCAGCAGCCGCCTCGGACAGCAAAACCCCTACGAGCAGTACTTC.

The V call is TRBV2, the J call TRBJ1-6; a possible D gene is TRBD1 (5 bases). Between the trimmed V and J ends, which lost 6 bases and 5 bases, there was a span of 11 bases. The CDR3 runs to 14 residues. Per the germline V gene, CDR1 is SNHLY and CDR2 is FYNNEI. CDR3 bases: TGTGCCAGCAGCAGGGTAGTCAATAATTCACCCCTCCACTTT. Amino acid sequence: CASSRVVNNSPLHF.

The count of this clone is one. The chain combines TRBV13 with TRBJ2-1; no clear D gene. This CDR3 is 16 amino acids long. Germline V gene sequence: CDR1 PRHDT, CDR2 FYEKMQ (reference sequence). Trimming took 6 bases from V and 5 from J, leaving 20 bases between them. The CDR3 nucleotides are TGTGCCAGCAGTGTCACAGAGGCCCGGCCCAACAATGAGCAGTTCTTC. Its translation: CASSVTEARPNNEQFF.

This chain links TRBV2 with TRBJ1-5; D might be TRBD1 (5 bases). Germline lookup yields CDR1 SNHLY and CDR2 FYNNEI. The CDR3 is 11 amino acids. V was trimmed by 6 bases and J by 9 bases, leaving 9 bases between them. CDR3 nucleotide sequence: TGTGCCAGCAGCAGGGCAGGGCCCCAGCATTTT. This encodes CASSRAGPQHF.

V usage is TRBV9 and J usage is TRBJ2-5; D might be TRBD1 or TRBD2, each matching 6 bases. CDR3 length: 15 residues. V was pared by 2 bases and J by 4 bases, with 15 bases between. Looked up from germline, CDR1 is SGDLS and CDR2 is YYNGEE. This chain's CDR3 is CASSVSAGEVETQYF. The CDR3 coding sequence is TGTGCCAGCAGCGTTTCAGCAGGGGAGGTAGAGACCCAGTACTTC.

The gene calls are TRBV28 and TRBJ2-3; 7 nucleotides agree with TRBD1. Germline CDR1 and CDR2: MDHEN and SYDVKM. The V segment lost 5 bases and the J segment 5 bases; nucleotides outside the gene matches: 10. There are 15 residues in the CDR3. CDR3 DNA sequence: TGTGCCAGCAGTATTTCCGACAGGGATAGAGATACGCAGTATTTT. Encoded protein: CASSISDRDRDTQYF.

The chain has TRBV29-1 and TRBJ1-2; weak D call: TRBD1 (5 bases). Germline V lookup: CDR1 SQVTM, CDR2 ANQGSEA. The CDR3 contains 13 residues. V was shortened by 5 bases and J by 7 bases, with 17 bases between the two germline ends. Here the CDR3 DNA reads TGCAGCGTTCCTGGGGAGGGGAACGGTGGCTACACCTTC. It is translated as CSVPGEGNGGYTF. Drawing the rest from reference TRBV29-1 and TRBJ1-2, the complete variable domain is SAVISQKPSRDICQRGTSLTIQCQVDSQVTMMFWYRQQPGQSLTLIATANQGSEATYESGFVIDKFPISRPNLTFSTLTVSNMSPEDSSIYLCSVPGEGNGGYTFGSGTRLTVV.

This chain uses TRBV13 with TRBJ2-7; no clear D. The germline V gene encodes CDR1 PRHDT and CDR2 FYEKMQ (reference sequence). Deletions cut 0 bases from V and 3 bases from J, with 6 bases between. This CDR3 region has 13 residues. CDR3 sequence reads: CASSLGRSYEQYF. The DNA for the CDR3 is TGTGCCAGCAGCTTAGGGCGGAGCTACGAGCAGTACTTC.

The genes are TRBV28 and TRBJ2-7; 8 bases agree with TRBD2. The CDR3 covers 14 residues. CDR1 and CDR2 (germline): MDHEN, SYDVKM. V gave up 3 bases and J gave up 3 bases; unmatched junction bases: 4. This CDR3 is CASSFISGGYEQYF. The CDR3 DNA reads TGTGCCAGCAGTTTTATCAGCGGGGGCTACGAGCAGTACTTC.

This clone showed up just once. The rearrangement joins TRBV2 to TRBJ2-2; 12 bases match TRBD2. Looked up from germline, CDR1 is SNHLY and CDR2 is FYNNEI. CDR3 size: 17 residues. After removal of 6 bases from V and 4 bases from J, the junction contained 9 bases not matched to a gene. CDR3 in amino acids: CASRGLAGRSGTGELFF. CDR3 DNA: TGTGCCAGCAGAGGACTAGCGGGGCGGTCGGGCACCGGGGAGCTGTTTTTT.

V is TRBV4-1 and J is TRBJ2-7, with 9 bases matching TRBD2. The trim removed 1 base at V and 0 bases at J, leaving 7 bases unmatched. This CDR3 has 17 residues. The germline gives CDR1 MGHRA, CDR2 YSYEKL. For the CDR3, the DNA is TGCGCCAGCAGCCAAGCCCCCAGCGGGGGGAGCTCCTACGAGCAGTACTTC. This gives the protein CASSQAPSGGSSYEQYF.